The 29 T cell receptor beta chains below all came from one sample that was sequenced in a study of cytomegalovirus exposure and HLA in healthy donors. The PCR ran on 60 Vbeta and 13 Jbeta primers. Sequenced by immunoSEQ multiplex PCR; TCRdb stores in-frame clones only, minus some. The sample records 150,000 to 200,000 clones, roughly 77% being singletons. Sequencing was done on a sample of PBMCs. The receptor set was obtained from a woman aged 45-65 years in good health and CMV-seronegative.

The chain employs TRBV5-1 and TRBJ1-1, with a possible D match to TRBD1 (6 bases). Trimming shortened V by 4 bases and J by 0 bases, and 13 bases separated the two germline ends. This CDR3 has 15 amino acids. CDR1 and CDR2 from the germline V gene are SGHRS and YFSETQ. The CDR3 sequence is CASSLQQGLNTEAFF. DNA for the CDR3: TGCGCCAGCAGCCTACAACAGGGCCTGAACACTGAAGCTTTCTTT.

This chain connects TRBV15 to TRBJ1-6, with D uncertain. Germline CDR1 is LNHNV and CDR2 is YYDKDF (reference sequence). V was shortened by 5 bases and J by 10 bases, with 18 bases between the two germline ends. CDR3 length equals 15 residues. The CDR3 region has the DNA TGTGCCACCAGCCCATCCCCGGGAACGGGGTCACCCCTCCACTTT. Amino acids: CATSPSPGTGSPLHF.

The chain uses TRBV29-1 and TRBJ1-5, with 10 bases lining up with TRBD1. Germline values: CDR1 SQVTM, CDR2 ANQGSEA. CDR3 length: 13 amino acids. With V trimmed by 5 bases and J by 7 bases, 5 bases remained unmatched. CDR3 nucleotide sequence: TGCAGCGTTTGGACAGGGGGTAGCCAGCCCCAGCATTTT. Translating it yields CSVWTGGSQPQHF.

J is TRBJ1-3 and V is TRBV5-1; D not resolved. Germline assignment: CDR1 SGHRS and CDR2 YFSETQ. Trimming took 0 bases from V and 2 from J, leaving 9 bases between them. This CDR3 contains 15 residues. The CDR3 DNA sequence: TGCGCCAGCAGCTTGGAACAGAACCCTGGAAACACCATATATTTT. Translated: CASSLEQNPGNTIYF.

CDR3 protein: CASSPRTGSTNEKLFF. CDR3 DNA sequence: TGTGCCAGTAGTCCCCGGACAGGGTCAACTAATGAAAAACTGTTTTTT. The rearrangement joins TRBV19 to TRBJ1-4, with TRBD1 matching 8 bases. The germline CDR1 and CDR2 sequences are LNHDA and SQIVND (reference sequence). The CDR3 is 16 amino acids. Losses at the gene ends were 5 bases for V and 0 bases for J; bases not matched to a gene: 5.

CDR3 sequence (DNA): TGCGCCAGCAGCTTGGCCGGGGGACAGGGTATCACAGATACGCAGTATTTT. Protein: CASSLAGGQGITDTQYF. This chain uses TRBV5-1 with TRBJ2-3; 9 bases agree with TRBD1. CDR1 is SGHRS, CDR2 YFSETQ, per germline. The CDR3 contains 17 residues. V was clipped by 0 bases and J by 2 bases; unmatched bases: 7.

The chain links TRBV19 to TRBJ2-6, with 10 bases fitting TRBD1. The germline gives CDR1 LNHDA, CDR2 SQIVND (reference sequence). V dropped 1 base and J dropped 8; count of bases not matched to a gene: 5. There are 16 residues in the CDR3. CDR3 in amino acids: CASSIVGTGVTNVLTF. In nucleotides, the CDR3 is TGTGCCAGTAGTATAGTAGGGACAGGGGTTACCAACGTCCTGACTTTC.

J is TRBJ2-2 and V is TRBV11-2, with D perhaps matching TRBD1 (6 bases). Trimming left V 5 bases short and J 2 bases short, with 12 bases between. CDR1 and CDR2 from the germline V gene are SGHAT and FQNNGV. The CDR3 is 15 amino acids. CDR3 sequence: CASSRDIGNTGELFF. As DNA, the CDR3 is TGTGCCAGCAGCCGGGACATTGGAAACACCGGGGAGCTGTTTTTT.

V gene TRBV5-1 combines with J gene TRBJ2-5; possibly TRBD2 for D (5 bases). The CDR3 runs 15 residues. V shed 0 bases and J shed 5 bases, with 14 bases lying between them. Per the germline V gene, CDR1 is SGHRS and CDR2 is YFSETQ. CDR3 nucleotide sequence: TGCGCCAGCAGCTTGGCACCTACGACGGGGGAGACCCAGTACTTC. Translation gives CASSLAPTTGETQYF.

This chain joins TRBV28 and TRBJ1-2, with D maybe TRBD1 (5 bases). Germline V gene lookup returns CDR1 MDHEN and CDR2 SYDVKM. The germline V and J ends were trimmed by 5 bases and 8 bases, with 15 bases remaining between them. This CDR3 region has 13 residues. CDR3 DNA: TGTGCCAGCAGTCCGGGGGGACCCCCCGGCTACACCTTC. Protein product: CASSPGGPPGYTF.

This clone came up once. The CDR3 DNA reads TGTGCCAGTAGTCGGGGACAGGGGTACAATGAGCAGTTCTTC. This gives the protein CASSRGQGYNEQFF. J is TRBJ2-1 and V is TRBV19; 10 bases are shared with TRBD1. The CDR3 is made up of 14 amino acids. J was trimmed by 4 bases and V by 5 bases; bases with no gene match: 2. Germline loops: CDR1 LNHDA, CDR2 SQIVND (reference sequence).

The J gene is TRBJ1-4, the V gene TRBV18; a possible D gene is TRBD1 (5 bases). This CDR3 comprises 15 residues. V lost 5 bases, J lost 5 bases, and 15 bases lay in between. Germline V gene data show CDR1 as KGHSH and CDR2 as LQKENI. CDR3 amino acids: CASSSDSGSNEKLFF. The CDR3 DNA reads TGTGCCAGCTCATCTGACAGTGGGTCGAATGAAAAACTGTTTTTT.

This CDR3 reads CASSQEGLGMNTEAFF. Written as DNA, the CDR3 is TGTGCCAGCAGCCAAGAGGGACTCGGGATGAACACTGAAGCTTTCTTT. The rearrangement uses TRBV4-2 and TRBJ1-1; TRBD1 is a possible D gene (5 bases). The V gene lost 0 bases and the J gene lost 0 bases, with 11 bases spanning the gap. Germline-derived CDR1 and CDR2 are LGHNA and YNFKEQ. This CDR3 has 16 amino acids.

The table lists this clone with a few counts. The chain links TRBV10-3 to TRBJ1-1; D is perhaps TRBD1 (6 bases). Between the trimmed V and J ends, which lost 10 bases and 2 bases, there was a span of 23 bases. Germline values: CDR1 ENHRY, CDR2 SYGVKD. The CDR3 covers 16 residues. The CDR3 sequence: CATLRLGGRGNTEAFF. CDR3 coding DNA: TGTGCCACCTTAAGACTCGGGGGGCGCGGAAACACTGAAGCTTTCTTT.

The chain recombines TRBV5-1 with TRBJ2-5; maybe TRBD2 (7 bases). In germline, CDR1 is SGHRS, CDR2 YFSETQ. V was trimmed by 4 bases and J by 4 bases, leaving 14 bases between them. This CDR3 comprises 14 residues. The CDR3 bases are TGCGCCAGCAGCCCAAGGGGGGGTGGAGAGACCCAGTACTTC. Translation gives CASSPRGGGETQYF.

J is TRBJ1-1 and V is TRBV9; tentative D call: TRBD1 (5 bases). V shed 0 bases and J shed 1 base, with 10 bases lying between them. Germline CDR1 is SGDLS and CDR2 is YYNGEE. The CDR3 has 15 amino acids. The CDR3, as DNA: TGTGCCAGCAGCGTAGGCCCAGGGCAGAACACTGAAGCTTTCTTT. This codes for CASSVGPGQNTEAFF.

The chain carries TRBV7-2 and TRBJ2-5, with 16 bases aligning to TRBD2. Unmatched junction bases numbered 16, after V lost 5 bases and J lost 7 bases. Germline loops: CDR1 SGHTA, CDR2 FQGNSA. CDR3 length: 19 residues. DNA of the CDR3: TGTGCCAGCAGCCCGGGACTAGCGGGGGGGCGCCGGAGAGTTGGGACCCAGTACTTC. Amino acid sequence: CASSPGLAGGRRRVGTQYF.

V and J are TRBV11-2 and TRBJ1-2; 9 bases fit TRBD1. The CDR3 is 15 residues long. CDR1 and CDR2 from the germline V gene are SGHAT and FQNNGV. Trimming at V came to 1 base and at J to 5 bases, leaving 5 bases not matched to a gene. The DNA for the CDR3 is TGTGCCAGCAGCTTAGTAACAGGGGGCGCGTATGGCTACACCTTC. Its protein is CASSLVTGGAYGYTF.

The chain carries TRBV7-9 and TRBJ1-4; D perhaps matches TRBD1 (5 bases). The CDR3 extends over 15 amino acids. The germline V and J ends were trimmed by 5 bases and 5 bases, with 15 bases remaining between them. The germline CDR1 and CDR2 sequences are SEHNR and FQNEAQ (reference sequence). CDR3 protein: CASSPPGRGNEKLFF. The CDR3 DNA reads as TGTGCCAGCAGCCCACCGGGACGGGGGAATGAAAAACTGTTTTTT.

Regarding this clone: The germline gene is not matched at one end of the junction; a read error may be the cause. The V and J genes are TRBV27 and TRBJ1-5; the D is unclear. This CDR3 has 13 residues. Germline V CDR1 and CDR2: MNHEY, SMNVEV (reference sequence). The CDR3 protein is CASSLYRGSAPAF. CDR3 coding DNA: TGTGCCAGCAGCTTATATCGGGGATCAGCCCCAGCATTT.

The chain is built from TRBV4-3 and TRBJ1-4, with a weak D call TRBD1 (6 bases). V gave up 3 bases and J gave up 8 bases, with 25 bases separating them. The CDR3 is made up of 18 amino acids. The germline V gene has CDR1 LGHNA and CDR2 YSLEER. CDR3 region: CASSHQITLGGLGEKLFF. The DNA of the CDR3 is TGCGCCAGCAGCCACCAAATTACGTTGGGGGGGCTAGGGGAAAAACTGTTTTTT.

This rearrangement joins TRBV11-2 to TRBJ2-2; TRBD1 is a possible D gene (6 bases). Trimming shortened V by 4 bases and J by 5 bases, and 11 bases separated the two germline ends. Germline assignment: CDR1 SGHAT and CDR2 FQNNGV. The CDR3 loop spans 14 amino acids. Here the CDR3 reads CASSSGTLTGELFF. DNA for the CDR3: TGTGCCAGCAGCTCCGGGACACTTACCGGGGAGCTGTTTTTT.

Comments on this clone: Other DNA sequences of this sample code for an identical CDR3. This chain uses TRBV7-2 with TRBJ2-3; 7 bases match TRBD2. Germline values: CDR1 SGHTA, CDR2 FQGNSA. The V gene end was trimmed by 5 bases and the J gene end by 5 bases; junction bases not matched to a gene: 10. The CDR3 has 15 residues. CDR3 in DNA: TGTGCCAGCAGCCTTGGCGGGAGTAAGGGAGATACGCAGTATTTT. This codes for CASSLGGSKGDTQYF.

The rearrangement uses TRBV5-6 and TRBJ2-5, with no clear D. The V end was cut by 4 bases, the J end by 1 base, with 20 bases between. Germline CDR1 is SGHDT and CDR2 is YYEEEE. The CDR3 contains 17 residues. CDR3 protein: CASSGYRKSYSQETQYF. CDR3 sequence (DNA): TGTGCCAGCAGCGGGTACAGAAAATCATACAGCCAAGAGACCCAGTACTTC.

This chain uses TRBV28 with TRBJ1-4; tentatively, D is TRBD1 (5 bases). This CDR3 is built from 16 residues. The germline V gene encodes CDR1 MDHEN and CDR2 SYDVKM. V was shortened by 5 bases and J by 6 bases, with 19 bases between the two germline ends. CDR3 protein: CASSTIRAGLDEKLFF. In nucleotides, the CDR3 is TGTGCCAGCAGTACCATTCGTGCAGGGCTAGATGAAAAACTGTTTTTT.

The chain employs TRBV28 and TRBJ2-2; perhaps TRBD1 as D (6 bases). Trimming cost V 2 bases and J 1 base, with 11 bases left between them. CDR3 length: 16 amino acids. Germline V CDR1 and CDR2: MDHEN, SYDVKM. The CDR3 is CASSLPKDRNTGELFF. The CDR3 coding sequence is TGTGCCAGCAGTTTACCCAAGGACAGGAACACCGGGGAGCTGTTTTTT.

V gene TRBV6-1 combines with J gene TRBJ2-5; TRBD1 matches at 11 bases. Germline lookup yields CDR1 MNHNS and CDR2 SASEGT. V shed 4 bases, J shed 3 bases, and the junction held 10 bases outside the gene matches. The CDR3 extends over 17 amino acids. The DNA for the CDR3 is TGTGCCAGCAGTGCCCGCGGACAGGGGGCCTTGAAAGAGACCCAGTACTTC. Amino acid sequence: CASSARGQGALKETQYF.

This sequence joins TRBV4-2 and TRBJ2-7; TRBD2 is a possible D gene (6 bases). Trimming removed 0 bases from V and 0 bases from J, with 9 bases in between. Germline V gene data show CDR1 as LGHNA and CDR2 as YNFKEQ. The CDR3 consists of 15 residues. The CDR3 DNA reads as TGTGCCAGCAGCCAAGAAGGAGGGTCCTCCTACGAGCAGTACTTC. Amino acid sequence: CASSQEGGSSYEQYF.

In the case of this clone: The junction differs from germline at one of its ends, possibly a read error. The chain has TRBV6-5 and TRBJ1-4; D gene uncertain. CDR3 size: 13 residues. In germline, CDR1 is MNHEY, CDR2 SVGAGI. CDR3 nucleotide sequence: TGTGCCGGCAGTCAGGTCGCTAATGAAAAACTGTTTTTT. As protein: CAGSQVANEKLFF.